This record looks at one TCR beta chain sequence and its context. Antigen specificity is unknown. CD45RO-negative, CCR7-positively selected cells formed the naive CD8 fraction, excluding terminally differentiated effector memory CD45RA+ cells. Only Caucasian adults living in Nashville, Tennessee made up the donor group. This sample was taken from a study of shared clonotypes between healthy human individuals. Overall study results and limits: Since donors were few, the genetic and exposure-history diversity represented was limited. Only blood was sampled; tissue repertoires likely differ.

Profiled with immunoSEQ multiplex PCR; TCRdb holds only in-frame clones, not every one. The sample comprises some 2.1 million clones, around 95% of which are singletons, and around 1.7% rests with the top ten. Germline values: CDR1 SGHTS, CDR2 YDEGEE. The CDR3 spans 13 residues. V was cut by 4 bases and J by 3 bases, with 10 bases left in between. The chain is built from TRBV5-8 and TRBJ1-1, with D maybe TRBD1 (5 bases). This sequence originates from a young man in good health. Some clones in this sample may be carry-over from other donors' samples. Material for sequencing was naive CD8+ T cells from PBMCs. The CDR3 DNA is TGTGCCAGCAGCCTGGGCAGGGACACTGAAGCTTTCTTT. This sequence encodes CASSLGRDTEAFF.